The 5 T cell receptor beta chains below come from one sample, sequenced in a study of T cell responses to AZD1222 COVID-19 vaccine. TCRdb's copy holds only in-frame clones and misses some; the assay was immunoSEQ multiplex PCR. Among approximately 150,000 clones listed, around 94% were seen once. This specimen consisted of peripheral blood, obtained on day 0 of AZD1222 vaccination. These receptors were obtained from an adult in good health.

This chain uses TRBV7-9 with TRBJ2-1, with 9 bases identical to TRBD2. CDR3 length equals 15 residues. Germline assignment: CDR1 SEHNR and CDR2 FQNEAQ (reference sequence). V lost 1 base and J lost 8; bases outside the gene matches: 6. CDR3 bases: TGTGCCAGCAGCTTAGACCTAGCGGGAATCGATGAGCAGTTCTTC. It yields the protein CASSLDLAGIDEQFF.

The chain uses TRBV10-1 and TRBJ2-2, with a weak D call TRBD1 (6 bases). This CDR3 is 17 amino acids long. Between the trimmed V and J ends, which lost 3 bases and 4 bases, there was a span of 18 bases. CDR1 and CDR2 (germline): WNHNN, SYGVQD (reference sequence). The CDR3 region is CASSETGTPSGTGELFF. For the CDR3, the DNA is TGCGCCAGCAGTGAAACCGGGACACCCAGCGGCACCGGGGAGCTGTTTTTT.

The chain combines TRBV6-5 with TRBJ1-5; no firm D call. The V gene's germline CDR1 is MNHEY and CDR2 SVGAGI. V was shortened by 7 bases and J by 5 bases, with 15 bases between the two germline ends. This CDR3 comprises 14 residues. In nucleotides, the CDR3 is TGTGCCAGCAATCCCGGGCTCCGAGATCAGCCCCAGCATTTT. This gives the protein CASNPGLRDQPQHF.

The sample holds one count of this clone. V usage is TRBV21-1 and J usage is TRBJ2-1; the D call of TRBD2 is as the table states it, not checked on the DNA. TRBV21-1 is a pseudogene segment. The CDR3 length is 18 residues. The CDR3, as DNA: TGTGCCAGCAGCATGTTTGCGGGAGGGCAAAGCTCCTACAATGAGCAGTTCTTC. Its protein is CASSMFAGGQSSYNEQFF.

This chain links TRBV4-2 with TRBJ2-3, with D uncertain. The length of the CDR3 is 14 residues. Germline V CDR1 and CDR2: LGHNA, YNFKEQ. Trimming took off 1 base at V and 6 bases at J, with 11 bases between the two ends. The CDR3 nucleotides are TGTGCCAGCAGCCAAGGAACTTCCGCGGATACGCAGTATTTT. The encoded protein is CASSQGTSADTQYF.